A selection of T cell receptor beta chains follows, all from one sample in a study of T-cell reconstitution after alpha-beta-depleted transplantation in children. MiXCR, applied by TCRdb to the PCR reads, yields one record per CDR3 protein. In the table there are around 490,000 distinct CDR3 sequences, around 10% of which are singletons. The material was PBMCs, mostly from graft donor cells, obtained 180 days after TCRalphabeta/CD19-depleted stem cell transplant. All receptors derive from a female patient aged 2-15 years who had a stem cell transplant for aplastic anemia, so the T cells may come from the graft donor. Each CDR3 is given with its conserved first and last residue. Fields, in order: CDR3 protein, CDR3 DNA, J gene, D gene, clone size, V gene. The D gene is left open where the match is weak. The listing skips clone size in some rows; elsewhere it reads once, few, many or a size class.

CDR3aa: CSAGGSRGTYGYTF; CDR3nt: TGCAGTGCGGGGGGGTCCAGGGGCACCTATGGCTACACCTTC; j_gene: TRBJ1-2; d_gene: NA; abundance: few; v_gene: TRBV20-1
CDR3aa: CASSLRAVLGTGELFF; CDR3nt: TGTGCCAGCAGCTTACGGGCAGTCTTGGGCACCGGGGAGCTGTTTTTT; j_gene: TRBJ2-2; d_gene: NA; abundance: NA; v_gene: TRBV7-2
CDR3aa: CSVDIQEPYEQYF; CDR3nt: TGCAGCGTTGATATACAGGAACCCTACGAGCAGTACTTC; j_gene: TRBJ2-7; d_gene: NA; abundance: many; v_gene: TRBV29-1
CDR3aa: CSASRLSSTDTQYF; CDR3nt: TGCAGTGCTTCGAGACTAAGTAGCACAGATACGCAGTATTTT; j_gene: TRBJ2-3; d_gene: NA; abundance: few; v_gene: TRBV20-1
CDR3aa: CASSLFGPEGEKLFF; CDR3nt: TGTGCCAGCAGCTTGTTTGGGCCAGAGGGGGAAAAACTGTTTTTT; j_gene: TRBJ1-4; d_gene: NA; abundance: NA; v_gene: TRBV5-6
CDR3aa: CASTPPSGLAAYNEQFF; CDR3nt: TGTGCCAGCACCCCACCCTCGGGGCTAGCGGCCTACAATGAGCAGTTCTTC; j_gene: TRBJ2-1; d_gene: TRBD2; abundance: few; v_gene: TRBV12-3/TRBV12-4
CDR3aa: CASSWTGVSYEQYF; CDR3nt: TGTGCCAGCAGCTGGACAGGGGTGTCCTACGAGCAGTACTTC; j_gene: TRBJ2-7; d_gene: TRBD1; abundance: NA; v_gene: TRBV7-9
CDR3aa: CASSLGIAGTDTQYF; CDR3nt: TGTGCCAGCAGCCTAGGTATAGCGGGTACAGATACGCAGTATTTT; j_gene: TRBJ2-3; d_gene: TRBD2; abundance: NA; v_gene: TRBV11-2
CDR3aa: CASSLAGQGATYYTF; CDR3nt: TGTGCCAGCAGCTTAGCGGGACAGGGGGCCACCTACTACACCTTC; j_gene: TRBJ1-2; d_gene: TRBD1; abundance: NA; v_gene: TRBV7-9
CDR3aa: CASRLSGGYEQYF; CDR3nt: TGTGCCAGCAGGTTGTCCGGGGGCTACGAGCAGTACTTC; j_gene: TRBJ2-7; d_gene: NA; abundance: NA; v_gene: TRBV6-1
CDR3aa: CASSFGREQYEQYF; CDR3nt: TGTGCCAGCAGTTTCGGCAGGGAGCAATACGAGCAGTACTTC; j_gene: TRBJ2-7; d_gene: NA; abundance: NA; v_gene: TRBV28
CDR3aa: CASRGEEINYGYTF; CDR3nt: TGTGCCAGTAGAGGGGAGGAGATTAACTATGGCTACACCTTC; j_gene: TRBJ1-2; d_gene: NA; abundance: NA; v_gene: TRBV19
CDR3aa: CACKAGLSTDTQYF; CDR3nt: TGTGCCTGCAAAGCGGGCCTTAGCACAGATACGCAGTATTTT; j_gene: TRBJ2-3; d_gene: NA; abundance: NA; v_gene: TRBV30
CDR3aa: CASSLYGTGDEQYF; CDR3nt: TGTGCCAGCAGTTTATATGGGACAGGGGACGAGCAGTACTTC; j_gene: TRBJ2-7; d_gene: TRBD1; abundance: NA; v_gene: TRBV28
CDR3aa: CAINRETYGYTF; CDR3nt: TGTGCCATCAACAGGGAAACTTATGGCTACACCTTC; j_gene: TRBJ1-2; d_gene: NA; abundance: few; v_gene: TRBV28
CDR3aa: CASSDLPGPHRNEQFF; CDR3nt: TGTGCCAGCAGTGATCTCCCCGGGCCCCATAGGAATGAGCAGTTCTTC; j_gene: TRBJ2-1; d_gene: NA; abundance: NA; v_gene: TRBV27
CDR3aa: CASSQRTPLLTADTQYF; CDR3nt: TGTGCCAGCAGCCAGCGGACACCCCTATTGACGGCAGATACGCAGTATTTT; j_gene: TRBJ2-3; d_gene: NA; abundance: few; v_gene: TRBV6-2/TRBV6-3
CDR3aa: CASSYSRGAGQPQHF; CDR3nt: TGTGCCAGCAGTTACTCGCGAGGAGCAGGTCAGCCCCAGCATTTT; j_gene: TRBJ1-5; d_gene: NA; abundance: few; v_gene: TRBV6-5
CDR3aa: CASSLQASYVREGPTGELFF; CDR3nt: TGTGCCAGCAGCCTACAGGCTTCGTATGTGCGGGAGGGCCCCACCGGGGAGCTGTTTTTT; j_gene: TRBJ2-2; d_gene: TRBD2; abundance: NA; v_gene: TRBV6-2/TRBV6-3
CDR3aa: CATSRDTGGTEAFF; CDR3nt: TGTGCCACCAGCAGAGACACAGGGGGAACTGAAGCTTTCTTT; j_gene: TRBJ1-1; d_gene: TRBD1; abundance: many; v_gene: TRBV15
CDR3aa: CASSLSRTDPAGSNYGYTF; CDR3nt: TGTGCCAGCAGTTTATCGAGGACAGATCCCGCGGGGTCTAACTATGGCTACACCTTC; j_gene: TRBJ1-2; d_gene: NA; abundance: NA; v_gene: TRBV27
CDR3aa: CSARGLGLAGSTDTQYF; CDR3nt: TGCAGTGCTAGAGGATTGGGACTAGCGGGAAGTACAGATACGCAGTATTTT; j_gene: TRBJ2-3; d_gene: TRBD2; abundance: few; v_gene: TRBV20-1
CDR3aa: CASSSWDRGLETQYF; CDR3nt: TGTGCCAGCAGCTCCTGGGACAGGGGCCTAGAGACCCAGTACTTC; j_gene: TRBJ2-5; d_gene: TRBD1; abundance: NA; v_gene: TRBV7-9
CDR3aa: CSGARTSTGELFF; CDR3nt: TGCAGTGGGGCGCGCACCAGCACCGGGGAGCTGTTTTTT; j_gene: TRBJ2-2; d_gene: NA; abundance: NA; v_gene: TRBV20-1
CDR3aa: CASSEYYEQYF; CDR3nt: TGTGCCAGCAGCGAGTACTACGAGCAGTACTTC; j_gene: TRBJ2-7; d_gene: NA; abundance: few; v_gene: TRBV7-9
CDR3aa: CASSQETGRAFTDTQYF; CDR3nt: TGTGCCAGCAGCCAAGAGACCGGGAGGGCCTTCACAGATACGCAGTATTTT; j_gene: TRBJ2-3; d_gene: TRBD2; abundance: few; v_gene: TRBV3-1
CDR3aa: CASSWGVTSGRARNEQFF; CDR3nt: TGTGCCAGCAGTTGGGGGGTGACTAGCGGGAGGGCCCGGAATGAGCAGTTCTTC; j_gene: TRBJ2-1; d_gene: TRBD2; abundance: NA; v_gene: TRBV12-3/TRBV12-4
CDR3aa: CASSLAGLPYNEQFF; CDR3nt: TGTGCCAGCAGTTTAGCGGGACTTCCGTACAATGAGCAGTTCTTC; j_gene: TRBJ2-1; d_gene: NA; abundance: many; v_gene: TRBV12-3/TRBV12-4
CDR3aa: CASWRDPWARDTQYF; CDR3nt: TGTGCCAGCTGGAGGGACCCCTGGGCCAGAGATACGCAGTATTTT; j_gene: TRBJ2-3; d_gene: NA; abundance: few; v_gene: TRBV12-3/TRBV12-4
CDR3aa: CASSHATSGSYEQYF; CDR3nt: TGTGCCAGCAGCCACGCGACTAGCGGCTCCTACGAGCAGTACTTC; j_gene: TRBJ2-7; d_gene: TRBD2; abundance: NA; v_gene: TRBV3-1
CDR3aa: CARAGGVTDTQYF; CDR3nt: TGTGCCCGGGCAGGCGGTGTCACAGATACGCAGTATTTT; j_gene: TRBJ2-3; d_gene: NA; abundance: NA; v_gene: TRBV30
CDR3aa: CASSHLSGTNYGYTF; CDR3nt: TGCGCCAGCAGCCACCTGTCCGGGACTAACTATGGCTACACCTTC; j_gene: TRBJ1-2; d_gene: NA; abundance: few; v_gene: TRBV4-3
CDR3aa: CASSPPYRGAKNIQYF; CDR3nt: TGTGCCAGCTCACCACCATATCGGGGAGCCAAAAACATTCAGTACTTC; j_gene: TRBJ2-4; d_gene: NA; abundance: few; v_gene: TRBV18
CDR3aa: CASSLVGDRNLGEAFF; CDR3nt: TGTGCCAGCAGCTTGGTTGGCGACCGGAATCTGGGTGAAGCTTTCTTT; j_gene: TRBJ1-1; d_gene: NA; abundance: few; v_gene: TRBV5-5
CDR3aa: CSARNRAPSYEQYF; CDR3nt: TGCAGTGCTAGAAACCGGGCCCCGTCCTACGAGCAGTACTTC; j_gene: TRBJ2-7; d_gene: NA; abundance: NA; v_gene: TRBV20-1
CDR3aa: CASSLYAPVRPPGELFF; CDR3nt: TGTGCCAGCAGCTTATACGCCCCGGTGCGACCCCCCGGGGAGCTGTTTTTT; j_gene: TRBJ2-2; d_gene: NA; abundance: few; v_gene: TRBV7-8
CDR3aa: CAISGQEDNSPLHF; CDR3nt: TGTGCCATCAGTGGGCAGGAAGATAATTCACCCCTCCACTTT; j_gene: TRBJ1-6; d_gene: NA; abundance: few; v_gene: TRBV10-3
CDR3aa: CASMRQGAGANVLTF; CDR3nt: TGTGCCAGCATGCGACAGGGGGCTGGGGCCAACGTCCTGACTTTC; j_gene: TRBJ2-6; d_gene: TRBD1; abundance: NA; v_gene: TRBV9
CDR3aa: CASSLVTAISQETQYF; CDR3nt: TGTGCCAGCAGCTTAGTGACAGCAATATCTCAAGAGACCCAGTACTTC; j_gene: TRBJ2-5; d_gene: NA; abundance: NA; v_gene: TRBV7-8
CDR3aa: CSARGGHVNQPQHF; CDR3nt: TGCAGTGCTAGAGGGGGCCACGTAAATCAGCCCCAGCATTTT; j_gene: TRBJ1-5; d_gene: NA; abundance: few; v_gene: TRBV20-1
CDR3aa: CASSPQPGTGGTQYF; CDR3nt: TGTGCCAGCAGCCCCCAACCCGGGACGGGGGGAACCCAGTACTTC; j_gene: TRBJ2-5; d_gene: TRBD2; abundance: NA; v_gene: TRBV6-1